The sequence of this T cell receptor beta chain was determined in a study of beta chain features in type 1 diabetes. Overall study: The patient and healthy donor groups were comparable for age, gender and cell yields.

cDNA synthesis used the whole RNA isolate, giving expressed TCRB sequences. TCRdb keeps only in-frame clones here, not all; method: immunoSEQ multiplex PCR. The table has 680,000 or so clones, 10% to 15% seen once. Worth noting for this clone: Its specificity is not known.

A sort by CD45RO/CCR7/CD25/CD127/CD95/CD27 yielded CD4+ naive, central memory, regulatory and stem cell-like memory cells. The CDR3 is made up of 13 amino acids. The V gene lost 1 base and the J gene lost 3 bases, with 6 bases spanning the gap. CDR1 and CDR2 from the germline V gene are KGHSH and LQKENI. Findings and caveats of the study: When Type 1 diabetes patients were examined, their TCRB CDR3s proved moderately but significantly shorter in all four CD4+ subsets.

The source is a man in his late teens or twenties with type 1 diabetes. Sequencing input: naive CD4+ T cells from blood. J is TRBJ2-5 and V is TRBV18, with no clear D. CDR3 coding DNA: TGTGCCAGCTCACCACGGACGGAAGAGACCCAGTACTTC. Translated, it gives CASSPRTEETQYF.